Shown below are 27 T cell receptor beta chains from a single sample sequenced in a study of cytomegalovirus exposure and HLA in healthy donors. The PCR was carried out with 60 Vbeta primers and 13 Jbeta primers. Only in-frame clones appear in the TCRdb table, and some are missing; sequencing was by immunoSEQ multiplex PCR. The sample carries around 270,000 clones, 80% recorded once. The source material was PBMCs. The receptor source for this set is a girl aged 2 to 10 in good health and CMV-seronegative.

V is TRBV4-2 and J is TRBJ1-2; tentative D call: TRBD1 (6 bases). Trimming removed 0 bases from V and 4 bases from J, with 12 bases in between. The CDR3 length is 15 residues. Germline V gene data show CDR1 as LGHNA and CDR2 as YNFKEQ. Here the CDR3 reads CASSQDFGGLYGYTF. The CDR3 DNA follows: TGTGCCAGCAGCCAAGATTTCGGGGGGCTCTATGGCTACACCTTC.

This sequence joins TRBV19 and TRBJ2-1; TRBD2 aligns across 8 bases. V lost 4 bases, J lost 1 base, and 3 bases stayed unmatched. The CDR3 has 15 amino acids. Looked up from germline, CDR1 is LNHDA and CDR2 is SQIVND (reference sequence). CDR3 sequence reads: CASSTLAGSYNEQFF. For the CDR3, the DNA is TGTGCCAGTAGTACGTTAGCGGGGTCCTACAATGAGCAGTTCTTC.

The genes are TRBV5-1 and TRBJ2-1; 9 nucleotides match TRBD1. This CDR3 has 14 amino acids. J lost 4 bases, V lost 3 bases, and 2 bases had no gene match. The germline V gene has CDR1 SGHRS and CDR2 YFSETQ. The CDR3 DNA follows: TGCGCCAGCAGCTGGGACAGGGAATACAATGAGCAGTTCTTC. Its protein product is CASSWDREYNEQFF.

The count of this clone is one. The genes are TRBV7-2 and TRBJ2-1, with D unresolved. The ends were cut back, 5 bases at V and 8 bases at J, with 7 bases in the middle. Germline CDR1 reads SGHTA; CDR2 reads FQGNSA. The CDR3 contains 11 residues. DNA of the CDR3: TGTGCCAGCAGCCTATCGCATGAGCAGTTCTTC. This gives the protein CASSLSHEQFF.

This sequence joins TRBV4-1 and TRBJ2-3; 9 positions match TRBD2. This CDR3 contains 19 residues. Trimming at V came to 4 bases and at J to 2 bases, leaving 16 bases not matched to a gene. Germline V gene data show CDR1 as MGHRA and CDR2 as YSYEKL. The CDR3 reads CASSRIQGLSGGFTDTQYF. CDR3 coding DNA: TGCGCCAGCAGCCGAATCCAGGGGTTGAGCGGGGGGTTCACAGATACGCAGTATTTT.

V gene TRBV19 combines with J gene TRBJ1-3; D might be TRBD1 (6 bases). Trimming pared 6 bases from V and 2 bases from J, leaving 11 bases between. Germline V gene sequence: CDR1 LNHDA, CDR2 SQIVND (reference sequence). CDR3 size: 14 residues. The CDR3 reads CASRYTGTGNTIYF. CDR3 DNA sequence: TGTGCCAGTAGATACACAGGGACTGGAAACACCATATATTTT.

The chain is built from TRBV7-9 and TRBJ2-5; maybe TRBD1 (6 bases). The J call is uncertain, as TRBJ2-7 better fits the DNA end. The CDR3 has 14 residues. The germline gives CDR1 SEHNR, CDR2 FQNEAQ (reference sequence). The CDR3 region is CASSSPGQRYEQYF. CDR3 in DNA: TGTGCCAGCAGCTCCCCGGGACAACGCTACGAGCAGTACTTC.

The rearrangement uses TRBV5-6 and TRBJ1-5; TRBD1 might be the D (6 bases). CDR3 length: 14 residues. Germline-derived CDR1 and CDR2 are SGHDT and YYEEEE. Trimming shortened V by 4 bases and J by 0 bases, and 8 bases separated the two germline ends. CDR3 loop: CASSEQGSNQPQHF. The CDR3 DNA is TGTGCCAGCAGCGAACAGGGTAGCAATCAGCCCCAGCATTTT.

The V gene is TRBV6-5, the J gene TRBJ2-7, with 11 bases identical to TRBD2. This CDR3 is built from 14 residues. The germline V gene has CDR1 MNHEY and CDR2 SVGAGI. Trimming took 8 bases from V and 6 from J; bases not matched to a gene: 9. CDR3: CASRPGLAAFEQYF. DNA of the CDR3: TGTGCCAGCCGACCGGGACTAGCGGCCTTCGAGCAGTACTTC.

This chain joins TRBV7-6 and TRBJ2-6; no firm D call. The CDR3 covers 15 residues. V was trimmed by 5 bases and J by 2 bases, leaving 10 bases between them. The germline V gene encodes CDR1 SGHVS and CDR2 FNYEAQ. The CDR3 bases are TGTGCCAGCAGCGCGTCTAACGCTGGGGCCAACGTCCTGACTTTC. Protein sequence: CASSASNAGANVLTF.

This chain joins TRBV10-1 and TRBJ2-1, with TRBD2 matching 9 bases. The trim removed 5 bases at V and 4 bases at J, leaving 6 bases unmatched. Germline CDR1 is WNHNN and CDR2 is SYGVQD (reference sequence). The CDR3 runs to 15 residues. The CDR3 is CASSRAGGIYNEQFF. As DNA, the CDR3 is TGCGCCAGCAGTCGAGCGGGAGGAATATACAATGAGCAGTTCTTC.

This clone was picked up one time. This chain links TRBV6-6 with TRBJ2-7; 7 bases fit TRBD1. In germline, CDR1 is MNHNY, CDR2 SVGAGI (reference sequence). This CDR3 has 14 amino acids. V lost 6 bases to trimming and J lost 3 bases; unmatched junction nucleotides: 8. The CDR3 DNA sequence: TGTGCCAGCAGCCATCAACAGGGGCACTACGAGCAGTACTTC. Encoded protein: CASSHQQGHYEQYF.

The chain recombines TRBV13 with TRBJ2-7; 9 bases are a match to TRBD1. CDR1 is PRHDT, CDR2 FYEKMQ, per germline (reference sequence). The CDR3 totals 14 residues. V was clipped by 4 bases and J by 3 bases; unmatched bases: 4. The chain's CDR3 is CASSSRDRDYEQYF. The CDR3 DNA reads as TGTGCCAGCAGCTCCCGGGACAGGGACTACGAGCAGTACTTC.

This chain joins TRBV10-3 and TRBJ2-1; 14 bases align to TRBD2. Unmatched junction bases numbered 12, after V lost 11 bases and J lost 9 bases. The CDR3 has 15 residues. From germline, CDR1 is ENHRY and CDR2 SYGVKD. CDR3 loop: CAAGQGLAGVAEQFF. DNA for the CDR3: TGTGCCGCTGGCCAGGGACTAGCGGGAGTCGCTGAGCAGTTCTTC.

The V gene is TRBV9, the J gene TRBJ2-7, with TRBD2 identical over 7 bases. Unmatched junction bases numbered 7, after V lost 5 bases and J lost 5 bases. This CDR3 spans 13 amino acids. Germline V gene sequence: CDR1 SGDLS, CDR2 YYNGEE. The CDR3 DNA is TGTGCCAGCAGTCACTCTGGGGGGGACGAGCAGTACTTC. Translation: CASSHSGGDEQYF.

CDR3 nucleotides: TGTGCCAGCAGTTCCGGGACAGGGAGGGACGAGCAGTACTTC. As protein: CASSSGTGRDEQYF. The rearrangement uses TRBV27 and TRBJ2-7; 9 bases are shared with TRBD1. The V and J ends lost 4 bases and 5 bases, in that order; junction bases with no gene match: 6. CDR3 length: 14 amino acids. The V gene's germline CDR1 is MNHEY and CDR2 SMNVEV (reference sequence).

V gene TRBV11-2 combines with J gene TRBJ2-1; the match to TRBD1 covers 7 bases. Losses at the gene ends were 0 bases for V and 0 bases for J; bases not matched to a gene: 5. The V gene's germline CDR1 is SGHAT and CDR2 FQNNGV. The CDR3 length is 17 residues. The CDR3 DNA reads TGTGCCAGCAGCTTAGATCCCCGGACAGGCTCCTACAATGAGCAGTTCTTC. Its translation is CASSLDPRTGSYNEQFF.

V gene TRBV5-6 combines with J gene TRBJ2-3; no clear D. The V and J ends lost 2 bases and 6 bases respectively, with 10 bases between them. The germline CDR1 and CDR2 sequences are SGHDT and YYEEEE. The CDR3 extends over 13 amino acids. The CDR3, as DNA: TGTGCCAGCAGCTTTGAGCTTCTTGATACGCAGTATTTT. Its translation: CASSFELLDTQYF. The complete variable domain, with remaining parts taken from reference TRBV5-6 and TRBJ2-3, reads DAGVTQSPTHLIKTRGQQVTLRCSPKSGHDTVSWYQQALGQGPQFIFQYYEEEERQRGNFPDRFSGHQFPNYSSELNVNALLLGDSALYLCASSFELLDTQYFGPGTRLTVL.

The V gene is TRBV28, the J gene TRBJ2-7; possible D gene TRBD2, 7 bases. V lost 8 bases and J 2 bases, leaving 16 bases between the germline ends. CDR1 and CDR2 (germline): MDHEN, SYDVKM. The CDR3 spans 14 residues. This CDR3 is CASLRGGLTYEQYF. For the CDR3, the DNA is TGTGCCAGCCTTAGGGGGGGGTTAACCTACGAGCAGTACTTC. Combining the CDR3 with reference TRBV28 and TRBJ2-7 gives the whole variable domain DVKVTQSSRYLVKRTGEKVFLECVQDMDHENMFWYRQDPGLGLRLIYFSYDVKMKEKGDIPEGYSVSREKKERFSLILESASTNQTSMYLCASLRGGLTYEQYFGPGTRLTVT.

This chain joins TRBV29-1 and TRBJ2-3; D is perhaps TRBD1 (5 bases). The V and J ends lost 3 bases and 1 base respectively, with 11 bases between them. CDR1 is SQVTM and CDR2 is ANQGSEA in the germline V gene. The CDR3 spans 14 residues. In nucleotides, the CDR3 is TGCAGCGTTGACAGGGAAAGAGGCACAGATACGCAGTATTTT. Translated: CSVDRERGTDTQYF.

This sequence joins TRBV29-1 and TRBJ2-1; TRBD2 might be the D (6 bases). V was trimmed by 6 bases and J by 6 bases, leaving 15 bases between them. Germline loops: CDR1 SQVTM, CDR2 ANQGSEA. The CDR3 consists of 13 residues. The CDR3, as DNA: TGCAGCGTAGACACTAGCCTGGGCAATGAGCAGTTCTTC. It codes for CSVDTSLGNEQFF.

The chain employs TRBV7-9 and TRBJ1-5; 7 nucleotides agree with TRBD1. V trimming: 1 base; J trimming: 9 bases; junction bases outside the gene matches: 9. This CDR3 region has 15 residues. CDR1 and CDR2 (germline): SEHNR, FQNEAQ (reference sequence). The CDR3, as DNA: TGTGCCAGCAGCTTAGATGGGGACAGAAAGGGGCCCCAGCATTTT. Translation: CASSLDGDRKGPQHF.

The chain carries TRBV5-8 and TRBJ2-1; TRBD2 aligns across 11 bases. This CDR3 contains 16 residues. Germline assignment: CDR1 SGHTS and CDR2 YDEGEE. J gave up 7 bases and V 0 bases, and 6 bases lay outside the gene matches. The CDR3 DNA is TGTGCCAGCAGCTTGGCGGCTAGCGGGGGGTTAAATGAGCAGTTCTTC. This codes for CASSLAASGGLNEQFF.

The chain recombines TRBV5-6 with TRBJ2-7; D is uncertain. Germline assignment: CDR1 SGHDT and CDR2 YYEEEE. The CDR3 runs to 12 residues. V lost 0 bases and J lost 4, with 5 bases in between. The DNA for the CDR3 is TGTGCCAGCAGCTTGGACAAGTACGAGCAGTACTTC. It translates to CASSLDKYEQYF.

V gene TRBV4-2 combines with J gene TRBJ2-7; the match to TRBD2 covers 9 bases. Unmatched junction bases numbered 18, after V lost 3 bases and J lost 0 bases. Germline CDR1 and CDR2: LGHNA and YNFKEQ. The CDR3 covers 20 residues. CDR3 sequence: CASSHAFRGGAGAFSYEQYF. The CDR3 DNA reads as TGTGCCAGCAGCCACGCTTTCCGCGGGGGGGCAGGAGCGTTCTCCTACGAGCAGTACTTC.

The chain combines TRBV15 with TRBJ1-2, with 7 bases lining up with TRBD1. This CDR3 spans 14 amino acids. CDR1 is LNHNV, CDR2 YYDKDF, per germline (reference sequence). V trimming: 5 bases; J trimming: 5 bases; junction bases outside the gene matches: 8. The chain's CDR3 is CATSPPSTGYGYTF. The DNA of the CDR3 is TGTGCCACCAGCCCACCCTCGACAGGGTATGGCTACACCTTC.

This chain uses TRBV5-4 with TRBJ1-2; 9 bases are a match to TRBD1. CDR1 SGHNT and CDR2 YYREEE come from the germline V gene (reference sequence). CDR3 length equals 18 residues. V shed 2 bases, J shed 8 bases, and the junction held 19 bases outside the gene matches. CDR3 loop: CASSFPLGGPGQGGGYTF. CDR3 in DNA: TGTGCCAGCAGCTTCCCCCTAGGAGGGCCGGGACAGGGAGGAGGCTACACCTTC.